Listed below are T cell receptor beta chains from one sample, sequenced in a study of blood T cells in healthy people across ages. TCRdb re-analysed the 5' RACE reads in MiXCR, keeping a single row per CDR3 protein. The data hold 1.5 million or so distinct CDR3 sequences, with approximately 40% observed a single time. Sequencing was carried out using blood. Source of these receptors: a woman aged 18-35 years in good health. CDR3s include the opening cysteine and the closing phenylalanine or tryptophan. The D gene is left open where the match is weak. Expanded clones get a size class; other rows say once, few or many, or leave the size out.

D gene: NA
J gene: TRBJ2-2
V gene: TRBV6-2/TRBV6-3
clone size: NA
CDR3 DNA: TGTGCCAGCAGCCCCGAGGGGCTCGCGAACACCGGGGAGCTGTTTTTT
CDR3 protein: CASSPEGLANTGELFF

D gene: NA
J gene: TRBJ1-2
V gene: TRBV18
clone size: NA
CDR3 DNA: TGTGCCAGCTCACCAACGGATAAATATGGCTACACCTTC
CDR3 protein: CASSPTDKYGYTF

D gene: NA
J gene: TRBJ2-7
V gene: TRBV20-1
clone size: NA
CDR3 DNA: TGCAGTGCTTTCTCCTACAATGAGCAGTACTTC
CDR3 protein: CSAFSYNEQYF

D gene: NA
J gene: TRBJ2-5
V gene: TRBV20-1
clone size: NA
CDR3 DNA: TGCAGTGCTAGTCTCGGCGGGGGCCTCCAAGAGACCCAGTACTTC
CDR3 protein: CSASLGGGLQETQYF

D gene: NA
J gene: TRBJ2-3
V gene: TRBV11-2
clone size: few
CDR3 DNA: TGTGCCAGCAGCTTCTTTTCAACGGGGAGCACAGATACGCAGTATTTT
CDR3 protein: CASSFFSTGSTDTQYF

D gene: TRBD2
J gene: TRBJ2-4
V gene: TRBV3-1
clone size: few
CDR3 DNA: TGTGCCAGCAGCCAGCGGGGAAGCGGGGCAGCCAAAAACATTCAGTACTTC
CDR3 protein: CASSQRGSGAAKNIQYF

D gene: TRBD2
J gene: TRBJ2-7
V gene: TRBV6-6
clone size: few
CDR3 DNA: TGTGCCAGCAGTACCCCAGCGGGAGCCTACGAGCAGTACTTC
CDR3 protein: CASSTPAGAYEQYF

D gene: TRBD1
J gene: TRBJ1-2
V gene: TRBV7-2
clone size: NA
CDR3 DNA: TGTGCCAGCAGCTTAGCGGGGACAGGGGGCGCCATGGACTATGGCTACACCTTC
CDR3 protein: CASSLAGTGGAMDYGYTF

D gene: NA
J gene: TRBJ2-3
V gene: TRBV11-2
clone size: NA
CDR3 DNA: TGTGCCAGCAGCTTCACCACTATTCCTCTGAGCACAGATACGCAGTATTTT
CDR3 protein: CASSFTTIPLSTDTQYF

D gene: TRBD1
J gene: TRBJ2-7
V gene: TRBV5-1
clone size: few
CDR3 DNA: TGTGCCAGCAGTTTAGGGCAGGGGGCGCTTGAGCAGTACTTC
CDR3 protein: CASSLGQGALEQYF

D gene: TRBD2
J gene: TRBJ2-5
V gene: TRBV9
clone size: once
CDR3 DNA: TGTGCCAGCAGCGTAGTCCCTAGCGGGGGTTGGCATGAGCAGTACTTC
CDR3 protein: CASSVVPSGGWHEQYF

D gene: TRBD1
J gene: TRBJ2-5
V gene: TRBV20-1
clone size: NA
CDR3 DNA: TGCAGTGCAAAGGGAGACAGGGGGTCGTGGGAGCAGTACTTC
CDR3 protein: CSAKGDRGSWEQYF

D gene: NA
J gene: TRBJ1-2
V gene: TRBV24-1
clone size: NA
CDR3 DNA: TGTGCCACCAGTGATTTGAGCGATAGCGGGGGCTACACCTTC
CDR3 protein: CATSDLSDSGGYTF

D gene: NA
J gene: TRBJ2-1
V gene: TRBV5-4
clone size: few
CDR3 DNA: TGTGCCAGCAGCTTGACAGCGGACCCCTACAATGAGCAGTTCTTC
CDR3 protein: CASSLTADPYNEQFF

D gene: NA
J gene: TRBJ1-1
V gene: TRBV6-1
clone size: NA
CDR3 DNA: TGTGCCAGCCCCAAGGGGACCGGGATGAACACTGAAGCTTTCTTT
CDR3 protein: CASPKGTGMNTEAFF

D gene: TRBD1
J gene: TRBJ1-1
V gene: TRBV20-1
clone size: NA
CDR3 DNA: TGCAGTGCTACCGACAGGGGGCAAACTGAAGCTTTCTTT
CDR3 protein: CSATDRGQTEAFF

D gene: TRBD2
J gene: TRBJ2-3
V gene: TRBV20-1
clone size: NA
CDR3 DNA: TGCAGTGCGGGGGGCTGGACTAGCGGGAGAGGGGGCACAGATACGCAGTATTTT
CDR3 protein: CSAGGWTSGRGGTDTQYF

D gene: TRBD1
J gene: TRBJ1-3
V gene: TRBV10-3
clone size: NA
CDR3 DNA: TGTGCCACTGGCGATTTTTGGGACAGCAAGTTGGGGGGAAACACCATATATTTT
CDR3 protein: CATGDFWDSKLGGNTIYF

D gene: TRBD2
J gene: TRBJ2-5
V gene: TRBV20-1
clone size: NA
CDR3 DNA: TGCAGTGCTAGAGGGGGACTAGCGGGAGGGCATTTGGAGACCCAGTACTTC
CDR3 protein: CSARGGLAGGHLETQYF

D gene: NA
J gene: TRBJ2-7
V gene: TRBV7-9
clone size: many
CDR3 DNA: TGTGCCAGCAGCTCCGGAACCTACGAGCAGTACTTC
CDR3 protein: CASSSGTYEQYF

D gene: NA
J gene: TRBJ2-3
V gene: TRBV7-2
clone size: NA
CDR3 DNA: TGTGCCAGCAGCCCATTACTGCCAGATACGCAGTATTTT
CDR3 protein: CASSPLLPDTQYF

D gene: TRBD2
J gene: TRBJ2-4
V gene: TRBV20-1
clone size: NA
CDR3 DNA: TGCAGTGCGCTGGGACTAGCGGAGACGAAAAACATTCAGTACTTC
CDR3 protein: CSALGLAETKNIQYF

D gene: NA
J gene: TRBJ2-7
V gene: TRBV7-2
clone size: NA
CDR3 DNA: TGTGCCAGCAGATCCGCAGGGGTGCAGTACTTC
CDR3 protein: CASRSAGVQYF

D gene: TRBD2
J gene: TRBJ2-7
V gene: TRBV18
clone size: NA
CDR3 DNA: TGTGCCAGCTCAGAGTTAGCGGGAGAAACCTACGAGCAGTACTTC
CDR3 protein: CASSELAGETYEQYF

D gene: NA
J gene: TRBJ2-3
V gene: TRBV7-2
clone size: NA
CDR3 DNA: TGTGCCAGCTTAGTGGGGGTGGCGCAGTATTTT
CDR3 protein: CASLVGVAQYF

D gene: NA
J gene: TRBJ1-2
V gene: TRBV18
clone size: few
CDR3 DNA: TGTGCCAGCTCACCAGGGTCCGCGACACTTTATGGCTACACCTTC
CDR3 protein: CASSPGSATLYGYTF

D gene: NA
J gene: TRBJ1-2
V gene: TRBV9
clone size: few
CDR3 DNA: TGTGCCAGCAGCGTAGCGGCAGTTTTAAACTATGGCTACACCTTC
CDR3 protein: CASSVAAVLNYGYTF

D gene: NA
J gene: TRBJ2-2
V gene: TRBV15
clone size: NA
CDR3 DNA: TGTGCCACCAGCAGTCTCGTGTTGTCAGCAAACACCGGGGAGCTGTTTTTT
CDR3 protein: CATSSLVLSANTGELFF

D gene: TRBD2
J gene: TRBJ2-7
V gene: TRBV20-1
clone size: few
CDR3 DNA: TGCAGTGCTATTAATCCGGGACTAGCGGGAGCCTACGAGCAGTACTTC
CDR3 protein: CSAINPGLAGAYEQYF

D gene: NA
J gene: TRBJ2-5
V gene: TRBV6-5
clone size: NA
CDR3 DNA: TGTGCCAGCAGCCCAGGGGAGGGTAATGAGCAGTACTTC
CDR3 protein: CASSPGEGNEQYF

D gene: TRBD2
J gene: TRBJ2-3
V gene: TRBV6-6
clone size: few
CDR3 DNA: TGTGCCAGCAGCTACGGGACTAGCGGGGCCGATACGCAGTATTTT
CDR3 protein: CASSYGTSGADTQYF

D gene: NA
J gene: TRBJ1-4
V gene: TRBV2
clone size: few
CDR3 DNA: TGTGCCAGCACTGGGCCAGCGAATGAAAAACTGTTTTTT
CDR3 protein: CASTGPANEKLFF

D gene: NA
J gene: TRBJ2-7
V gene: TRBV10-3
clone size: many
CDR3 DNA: TGTCCGGATCGGGGGTTCCTTCTCGAGCAGTACTTC
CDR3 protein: CPDRGFLLEQYF

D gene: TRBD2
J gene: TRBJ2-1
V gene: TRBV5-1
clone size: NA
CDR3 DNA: TGCGCCAGCAGCTTGGCCGGGACTAGCGGGAGGAGGAACAATGAGCAGTTCTTC
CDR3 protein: CASSLAGTSGRRNNEQFF

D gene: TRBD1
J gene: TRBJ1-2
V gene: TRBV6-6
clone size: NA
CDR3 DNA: TGTGCCAGCAGTTACCGGGACAGCCATAATGGCTACACCTTC
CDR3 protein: CASSYRDSHNGYTF

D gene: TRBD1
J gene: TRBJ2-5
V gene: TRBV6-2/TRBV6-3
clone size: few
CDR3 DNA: TGTGCCAGCAGTTACCCGGGACAGGGAAAGACCCAGTACTTC
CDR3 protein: CASSYPGQGKTQYF

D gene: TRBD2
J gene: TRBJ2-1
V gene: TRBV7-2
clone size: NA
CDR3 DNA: TGTGCCAGCAGTAAAATGTCTGGCGGGGGGCGGGGCAATGAGCAGTTCTTC
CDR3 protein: CASSKMSGGGRGNEQFF

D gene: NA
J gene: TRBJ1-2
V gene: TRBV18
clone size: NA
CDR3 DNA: TGTGCCAGCTCACCGAAGGATGGGGGGTCTCATGGCTACACCTTC
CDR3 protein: CASSPKDGGSHGYTF

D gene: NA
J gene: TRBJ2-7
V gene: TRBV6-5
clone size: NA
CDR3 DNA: TGTGCCAGCAGTTACTCAAGATTGCGGGGAAGCTACGAGCAGTACTTC
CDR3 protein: CASSYSRLRGSYEQYF

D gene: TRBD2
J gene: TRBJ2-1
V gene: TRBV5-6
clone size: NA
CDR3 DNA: TGTGCCAGCAGCCTCGGACTAGCGGCTAGGGATGAGCATTTCTTC
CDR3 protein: CASSLGLAARDEHFF

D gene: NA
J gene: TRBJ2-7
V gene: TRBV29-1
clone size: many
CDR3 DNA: TGCAGCCCCTCCCGCGCCAACTTCTACGAGCAGTACTTC
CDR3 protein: CSPSRANFYEQYF

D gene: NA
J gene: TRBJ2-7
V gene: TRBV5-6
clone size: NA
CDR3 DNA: TGTGCCAGCAGCACCTTTTTGGGATTAGGAGGTGTCTCCTACGAGCAGTACTTC
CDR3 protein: CASSTFLGLGGVSYEQYF

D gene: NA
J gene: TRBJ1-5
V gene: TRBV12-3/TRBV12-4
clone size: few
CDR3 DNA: TGTGCCAGCAGTTTTAGGGGGGGCGTTCAGCCCCAGCATTTT
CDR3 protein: CASSFRGGVQPQHF

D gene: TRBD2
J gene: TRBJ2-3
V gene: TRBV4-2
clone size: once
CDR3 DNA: TGTGCCAGCAGCCGAATGGGACTAGTCTCAAGCACAGATACGCAGTATTTT
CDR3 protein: CASSRMGLVSSTDTQYF